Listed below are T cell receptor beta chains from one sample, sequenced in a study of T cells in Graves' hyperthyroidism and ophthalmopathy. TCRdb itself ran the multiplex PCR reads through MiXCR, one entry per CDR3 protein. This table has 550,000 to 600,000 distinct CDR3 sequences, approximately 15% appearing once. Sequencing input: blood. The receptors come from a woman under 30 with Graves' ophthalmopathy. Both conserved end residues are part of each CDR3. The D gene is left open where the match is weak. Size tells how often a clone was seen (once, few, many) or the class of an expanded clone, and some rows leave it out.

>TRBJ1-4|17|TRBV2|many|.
TGTGCCAGCAGTGAGGAGTTCGTGAAGAGCACTAATGAAAAACTGTTTTTT
CASSEEFVKSTNEKLFF
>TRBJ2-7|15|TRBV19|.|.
TGTGCCAGTAGTATGGCCGGGGGTGGTTCCTACGAGCAGTACTTC
CASSMAGGGSYEQYF
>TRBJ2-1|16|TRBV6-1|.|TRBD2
TGTGCCAGCAGTGCCGGACTAGCGGCTTCCTGCAATGAGCAGTTCTTC
CASSAGLAASCNEQFF
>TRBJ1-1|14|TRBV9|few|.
TGTGCCAGCAGCCCAAAGTTGGGGAACACTGAAGCTTTCTTT
CASSPKLGNTEAFF
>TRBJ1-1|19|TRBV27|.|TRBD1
TGTGCCAGCAGACCGGGACAGGGTCGGGGCCCGCGCTGGAACACTGAAGCTTTCTTT
CASRPGQGRGPRWNTEAFF
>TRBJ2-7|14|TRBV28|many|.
TGTGCCAGCAACTCCGGAGGGGCCCACTACGAGCAGTACTTC
CASNSGGAHYEQYF
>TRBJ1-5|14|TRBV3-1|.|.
TGTGCCAGCAGCCAAGAACCAGGGATCCAACCCCAGCATTTT
CASSQEPGIQPQHF
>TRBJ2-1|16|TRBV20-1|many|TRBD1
TGCAGTGCTAGAGATGGAGGGGGACAGGGGGTGGATGAGCAGTTCTTC
CSARDGGGQGVDEQFF
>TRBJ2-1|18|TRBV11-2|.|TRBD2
TGTGCCAGCAGCTTAGTCGTGACTAGCGGGATTTCCTACAATGAGCAGTTCTTC
CASSLVVTSGISYNEQFF
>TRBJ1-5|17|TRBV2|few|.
TGTGCCAGCAGTGACACCTTTTTACGCCCTAGCAATCAGCCCCAGCATTTT
CASSDTFLRPSNQPQHF
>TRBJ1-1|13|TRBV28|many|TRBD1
TGTGCCAGCAGATTCAACAGGGGCACTGAAGCTTTCTTT
CASRFNRGTEAFF
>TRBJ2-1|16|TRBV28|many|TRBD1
TGTGCCAGCAGTTTATCACCGGGACAGGGCTTCAATGAGCAGTTCTTC
CASSLSPGQGFNEQFF
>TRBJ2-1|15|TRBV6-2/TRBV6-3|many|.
TGTGCCAGCAGTTACTCCGAGAGCTCCTACAATGAGCAGTTCTTC
CASSYSESSYNEQFF
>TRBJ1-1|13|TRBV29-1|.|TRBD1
TGCAGCGGTCGGGGACAGGGGTTCACTGAAGCTTTCTTT
CSGRGQGFTEAFF
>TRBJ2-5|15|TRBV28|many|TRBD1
TGTGCCAGCAGTTTAGTTCAGACAGGGGTTGAGACCCAGTACTTC
CASSLVQTGVETQYF
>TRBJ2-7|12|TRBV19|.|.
TGTGCCAGTAGTATGGTCCCCTACGAGCAGTACTTC
CASSMVPYEQYF
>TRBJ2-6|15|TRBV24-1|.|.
TGTGCCACCAGTCCCCGTCCCTCTGGGGCCAACGTCCTGACTTTC
CATSPRPSGANVLTF
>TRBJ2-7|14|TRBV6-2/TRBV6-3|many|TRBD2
TGTGCCAGCAGTTACGGTGGGACTAGAGACGAGCAGTACTTC
CASSYGGTRDEQYF
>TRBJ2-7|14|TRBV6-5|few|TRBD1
TGTGCCAGCAGCCACTCAGGGGGTTCCTACGAGCAGTACTTC
CASSHSGGSYEQYF
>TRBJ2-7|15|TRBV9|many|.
TGTGCCAGCAGCGTAGGGGGGGCAGGTTCCTACGAGCAGTACTTC
CASSVGGAGSYEQYF
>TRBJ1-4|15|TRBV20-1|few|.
TGCAGTGCTAGAGATTGGAGGGCAACTAATGAAAAACTGTTTTTT
CSARDWRATNEKLFF
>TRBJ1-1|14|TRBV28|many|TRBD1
TGTGCCAGCAGCCTGGACAGGGACAACACTGAAGCTTTCTTT
CASSLDRDNTEAFF
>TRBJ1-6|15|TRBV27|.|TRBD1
TGTGCCAGCAGTCCGGTCGGACAGGCTAATTCACCCCTCCACTTT
CASSPVGQANSPLHF
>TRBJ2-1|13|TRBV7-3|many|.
TGTGCCAGCAGCTCCCGGACTTCGCCTGAGCAGTTCTTC
CASSSRTSPEQFF
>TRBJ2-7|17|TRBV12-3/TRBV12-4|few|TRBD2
TGTGCCAGCAGTTTAGCAGCGGGAGGCTCATTCTCCTACGAGCAGTACTTC
CASSLAAGGSFSYEQYF
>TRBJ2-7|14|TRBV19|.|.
TGTGCCAGTAAACGGAACCCCTTACATTACGAGCAGTACTTC
CASKRNPLHYEQYF
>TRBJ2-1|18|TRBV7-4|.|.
TGTGCCAGCAGCTTAATGGCGGCGGGAAGGGGGTCCTACAATGAGCAGTTCTTC
CASSLMAAGRGSYNEQFF
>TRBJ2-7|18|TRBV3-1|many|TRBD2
TGTGCCAGCTATGGAAGAACTAGCGGGAGAAGGCCCTCCTACGAGCAGTACTTC
CASYGRTSGRRPSYEQYF
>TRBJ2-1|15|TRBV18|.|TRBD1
TGTGCCAGCTCACCAGGACAGGCCATAAACAATGAGCAGTTCTTC
CASSPGQAINNEQFF
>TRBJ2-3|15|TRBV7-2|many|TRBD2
TGTGCCAGCAGCTGGACTAGCGGGAGGAGAGATACGCAGTATTTT
CASSWTSGRRDTQYF
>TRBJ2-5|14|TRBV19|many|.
TGTGCCAGTAGTATCGTTTTGGAGGGAGAGACCCAGTACTTC
CASSIVLEGETQYF
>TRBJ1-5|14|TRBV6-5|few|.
TGTGCCAGCAGTTACGGGGGGTCAGGACAGCCCCAGCATTTT
CASSYGGSGQPQHF
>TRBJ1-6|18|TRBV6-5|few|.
TGTGCCAGCAGTTACGCGCGATACCGGTCCTCGAGGGACTCACCCCTCCACTTT
CASSYARYRSSRDSPLHF
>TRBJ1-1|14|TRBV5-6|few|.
TGTGCCAGCAGCTTGGTGGGCGTGGACACTGAAGCTTTCTTT
CASSLVGVDTEAFF
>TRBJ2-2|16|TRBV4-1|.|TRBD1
TGCGCCAGCAGCCCCCTTGGGACAGGGAACACCGGGGAGCTGTTTTTT
CASSPLGTGNTGELFF
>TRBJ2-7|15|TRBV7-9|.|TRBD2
TGTGCCAGCAGCAAGACTAGCGGAGGTTCCTACGAGCAGTACTTC
CASSKTSGGSYEQYF
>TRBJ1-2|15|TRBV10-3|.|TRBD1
TGTGCCATCAGTGAGGGACAGGGGGAAATCTATGGCTACACCTTC
CAISEGQGEIYGYTF
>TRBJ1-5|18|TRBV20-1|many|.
TGCAGTGCTAGGGGGGTTGCGGGGGGGCGAGGAAGCAATCAGCCCCAGCATTTT
CSARGVAGGRGSNQPQHF
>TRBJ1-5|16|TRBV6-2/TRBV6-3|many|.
TGTGCCAGCAGTTACTCGGGTCGGGGATTAGGTCAGCCCCAGCATTTT
CASSYSGRGLGQPQHF
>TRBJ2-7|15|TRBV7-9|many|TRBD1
TGTGCCAGCAGCCTCGGGACAGGGGACCACTACGAGCAGTACTTC
CASSLGTGDHYEQYF
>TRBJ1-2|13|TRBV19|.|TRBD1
TGTGCCAGTAGCCGGACAGGGGAAAGTGGCTACACCTTC
CASSRTGESGYTF
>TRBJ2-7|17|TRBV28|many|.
TGTGCCAGCAGTTTATATGAGTCTCCGCGGGGTTTCTACGAGCAGTACTTC
CASSLYESPRGFYEQYF
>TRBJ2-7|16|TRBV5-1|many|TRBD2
TGCGCCAGCAGCCGACCGGGGGGACTCCAGGGCTACGAGCAGTACTTC
CASSRPGGLQGYEQYF
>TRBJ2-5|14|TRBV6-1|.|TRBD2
TGTGCCAGCAGTCGCTTAGCGGGAGGAAGTACCCAGTACTTC
CASSRLAGGSTQYF
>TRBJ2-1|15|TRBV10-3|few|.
TGTGCCATCAGTGTCCTCTGGCCAGCCTACAATGAGCAGTTCTTC
CAISVLWPAYNEQFF